Presented here are 29 T cell receptor beta chains from one specimen sequenced in a study of a mutant IDH1 vaccine in newly diagnosed glioma. Described time point: week 47, end of study. The content of each vaccine dose was 300 ug of mutant IDH1 20-mer peptide, and topical imiquimod accompanied it. This table comes from immunoSEQ multiplex PCR, and its TCRdb copy is limited to in-frame clones, with some not included. This table holds approximately 50,000 clones, 70% to 85% found once. What these receptors recognize is not known. Here the sequenced sample was PBMCs, taken from a glioma patient whose treatment included an IDH1 peptide vaccine. These receptors all come from a middle-aged woman with glioma. Some clones in this sample may be carry-over from other donors' samples.

Regarding this clone: A junction boundary mismatches the germline segment, possibly from a read error. The rearrangement joins TRBV2 to TRBJ1-6; D gene uncertain. The CDR3 is 14 amino acids. CDR1 SNHLY and CDR2 FYNNEI come from the germline V gene. This CDR3 reads CASSEATANSPLHF. The CDR3 nucleotides are TGTGCCAGCAGCGAAGCCACAGCTAATTCACCCCTCCACTTT.

Notes on this clone: The same CDR3 also results from other DNA sequences found in this sample. This sequence joins TRBV5-6 and TRBJ1-5; D possibly corresponds to TRBD1 (5 bases). This CDR3 region has 15 residues. Per germline, CDR1 SGHDT and CDR2 YYEEEE. Trimming stripped 1 base from V and 6 bases from J, with 14 bases between. The CDR3 loop reads CASSLFMAGSQPQHF. The CDR3 bases are TGTGCCAGCAGCTTGTTTATGGCAGGGAGTCAGCCCCAGCATTTT.

This chain links TRBV18 with TRBJ1-5; weak D call: TRBD1 (6 bases). The germline V and J ends were trimmed by 2 bases and 2 bases, with 10 bases remaining between them. The CDR3 totals 15 residues. From germline, CDR1 is KGHSH and CDR2 LQKENI. CDR3 nucleotides: TGTGCCAGCTCACCAACAGGGAAGGGCAATCAGCCCCAGCATTTT. Amino acids: CASSPTGKGNQPQHF.

The rearrangement joins TRBV6-5 to TRBJ1-4; the match to TRBD1 covers 8 bases. J gave up 4 bases and V 2 bases, and 6 bases lay outside the gene matches. There are 16 residues in the CDR3. The germline gives CDR1 MNHEY, CDR2 SVGAGI. CDR3 region: CASSYVHRGYNEKLFF. The CDR3, as DNA: TGTGCCAGCAGTTACGTCCACAGGGGGTATAATGAAAAACTGTTTTTT.

The chain is built from TRBV30 and TRBJ1-5, with D hard to call. V dropped 0 bases and J dropped 7 bases, with 13 bases sitting between them. The CDR3 runs to 14 residues. CDR1 and CDR2 from the germline V gene are GTSNPN and SVGIG (reference sequence). The CDR3, as DNA: TGTGCCTGGAGTGTAAGGGAACCCAGGCAGCCCCAGCATTTT. Its protein is CAWSVREPRQPQHF.

The V gene is TRBV20-1, the J gene TRBJ2-7, with D unresolved. This CDR3 is 11 amino acids long. From germline, CDR1 is DFQATT and CDR2 SNEGSKA (reference sequence). V dropped 3 bases and J dropped 7 bases, with 10 bases sitting between them. DNA of the CDR3: TGCAGTGCTAGTTCTCCTAGGGAGCAGTACTTC. It codes for CSASSPREQYF.

The chain carries TRBV6-5 and TRBJ2-2, with D perhaps matching TRBD1 (5 bases). CDR1 MNHEY and CDR2 SVGAGI come from the germline V gene. The germline V and J ends were trimmed by 7 bases and 4 bases, with 16 bases remaining between them. CDR3 length equals 15 residues. CDR3 in amino acids: CASTVGQGITGELFF. The CDR3 nucleotides are TGTGCCAGCACCGTGGGCCAGGGAATCACCGGGGAGCTGTTTTTT.

This clone was seen just once. The V gene is TRBV21-1, the J gene TRBJ2-7. TRBV21-1 is reported as a pseudogene. CDR3 length: 15 residues. This CDR3 is CASSGPGTSIYERYF. CDR3 nucleotide sequence: TGTGCCAGCAGCGGACCCGGGACGTCGATTTACGAGCGGTACTTC.

This sequence joins TRBV30 and TRBJ1-1; TRBD1 might be the D (6 bases). CDR3 size: 12 residues. Trimming shortened V by 7 bases and J by 4 bases, and 13 bases separated the two germline ends. Germline assignment: CDR1 GTSNPN and CDR2 SVGIG (reference sequence). This chain's CDR3 is CASQRGVTEAFF. Here the CDR3 DNA reads TGTGCCTCCCAGAGGGGGGTCACTGAAGCTTTCTTT.

The rearrangement links TRBV6-1 to TRBJ1-5; D possibly corresponds to TRBD1 (6 bases). The CDR3 loop spans 14 amino acids. V lost 5 bases, J lost 16 bases, and 24 bases lay in between. The germline V gene has CDR1 MNHNS and CDR2 SASEGT. DNA for the CDR3: TGTGCCAGCAGTCCGACAGGCGATAGCCCTAGAGCACATTTT. Translation: CASSPTGDSPRAHF.

This chain links TRBV2 with TRBJ2-7; 11 bases map to TRBD1. The CDR3 is 13 residues long. Looked up from germline, CDR1 is SNHLY and CDR2 is FYNNEI. V lost 7 bases, J lost 5 bases, and 4 bases stayed unmatched. The CDR3 DNA reads as TGTGCCAGCACCGTGGACAGGGGGCACGAGCAGTACTTC. It yields the protein CASTVDRGHEQYF.

This clone was detected once. The V gene is TRBV5-1, the J gene TRBJ2-7; D is undetermined. The length of the CDR3 is 13 residues. Trimming removed 4 bases at V and 7 bases at J, with 15 bases between. Germline assignment: CDR1 SGHRS and CDR2 YFSETQ. The CDR3 is CASSLSGKWEQYF. The CDR3, as DNA: TGCGCCAGCAGCCTGAGTGGCAAATGGGAGCAGTACTTC.

The chain joins TRBV7-2 to TRBJ2-5; 14 bases agree with TRBD2. Germline V CDR1 and CDR2: SGHTA, FQGNSA. The CDR3 covers 16 residues. J lost 1 base, V lost 4 bases, and 2 bases had no gene match. CDR3 sequence (DNA): TGTGCCAGCAGCTCCGGACTAGCGGGGGGCCAAGAGACCCAGTACTTC. Its translation: CASSSGLAGGQETQYF.

This chain uses TRBV5-1 with TRBJ2-5, with a possible D match to TRBD1 (5 bases). The V and J ends lost 4 bases and 1 base respectively, with 11 bases between them. The CDR3 runs 14 residues. The germline V gene has CDR1 SGHRS and CDR2 YFSETQ. CDR3 protein: CASSTGAPQETQYF. DNA of the CDR3: TGCGCCAGCAGCACAGGCGCCCCCCAAGAGACCCAGTACTTC.

This clone was picked up one time. V is TRBV9 and J is TRBJ2-2, with 8 bases identical to TRBD1. The V gene's germline CDR1 is SGDLS and CDR2 YYNGEE. The CDR3 runs 17 residues. The ends lost 0 bases at V and 5 bases at J; junction bases unmatched: 9. Written as DNA, the CDR3 is TGTGCCAGCAGCGTAGTTTCCGGACAGGGTTGGACCGGGGAGCTGTTTTTT. Translating gives CASSVVSGQGWTGELFF.

This rearrangement joins TRBV5-6 to TRBJ2-6; D might be TRBD1 (5 bases). Looked up from germline, CDR1 is SGHDT and CDR2 is YYEEEE. The CDR3 runs 15 residues. V was shortened by 2 bases and J by 0 bases, with 6 bases between the two germline ends. Written as DNA, the CDR3 is TGTGCCAGCAGCTTTAGGGGCTCTGGGGCCAACGTCCTGACTTTC. Its translation is CASSFRGSGANVLTF.

This clone has more than one count but fewer than ten. The rearrangement joins TRBV10-3 to TRBJ1-6; perhaps TRBD1 as D (5 bases). Germline V CDR1 and CDR2: ENHRY, SYGVKD. V lost 8 bases, J lost 10 bases, and 18 bases lay in between. This CDR3 has 14 amino acids. CDR3 coding DNA: TGTGCCATCGGGGGGACGGACGAAGGATCACCCCTCCACTTT. This gives the protein CAIGGTDEGSPLHF.

J is TRBJ2-7 and V is TRBV5-6; D perhaps matches TRBD1 (6 bases). Germline CDR1 reads SGHDT; CDR2 reads YYEEEE. V shed 1 base and J shed 5 bases, with 16 bases lying between them. CDR3 length equals 15 residues. The CDR3 nucleotides read TGTGCCAGCAGCTTGTTGGGCAGGGGTTCCGACGAGCAGTACTTC. Protein product: CASSLLGRGSDEQYF.

The chain links TRBV4-1 to TRBJ1-1; D is undetermined. The CDR3 is 13 amino acids. The V gene lost 0 bases and the J gene lost 3 bases, with 5 bases spanning the gap. From germline, CDR1 is MGHRA and CDR2 YSYEKL. In DNA form, the CDR3 reads TGCGCCAGCAGCCAAGATACGGACACTGAAGCTTTCTTT. Encoded protein: CASSQDTDTEAFF.

This chain uses TRBV7-9 with TRBJ1-3; D unresolved. The V end lost 5 bases, the J end lost 4 bases, and 12 bases lay between the germline ends. This CDR3 comprises 14 residues. Germline-derived CDR1 and CDR2 are SEHNR and FQNEAQ (reference sequence). CDR3 in amino acids: CASSPVGSGNTIYF. CDR3 in DNA: TGTGCCAGCAGCCCGGTGGGTTCCGGAAACACCATATATTTT.

The chain uses TRBV10-2 and TRBJ1-5; D remains unclear. V lost 4 bases and J lost 4, with 8 bases in between. Germline V lookup: CDR1 WSHSY, CDR2 SAAADI. The CDR3 sequence is 13 residues long. CDR3 sequence: CASSVARNQPQHF. Here the CDR3 DNA reads TGCGCCAGCAGTGTAGCCAGGAATCAGCCCCAGCATTTT.

The V gene is TRBV19, the J gene TRBJ1-1; D is perhaps TRBD1 (5 bases). CDR1 is LNHDA and CDR2 is SQIVND in the germline V gene (reference sequence). This CDR3 contains 12 residues. Trimming took off 5 bases at V and 4 bases at J, with 8 bases between the two ends. The DNA for the CDR3 is TGTGCCAGTAGTTGGGGGGGCACTGAAGCTTTCTTT. Amino acid sequence: CASSWGGTEAFF.

Concerning this clone itself: The junction does not match germline at one end; this may be a read error. The V gene is TRBV7-7, the J gene TRBJ1-2; TRBD1 might be the D (6 bases). The CDR3 contains 17 residues. The germline V gene has CDR1 SSHAT and CDR2 FNYEAQ (reference sequence). The CDR3, as DNA: TGTGCTAGCAGCTTAGGTGGCGGGGGCTCATACAACTATGGCTACACCTTC. Its translation: CASSLGGGGSYNYGYTF.

The V and J genes are TRBV4-3 and TRBJ2-1; TRBD1 matches 8 bases. This CDR3 has 18 amino acids. Germline lookup yields CDR1 LGHNA and CDR2 YSLEER. Germline trimming cut 3 bases from V and 3 bases from J; bases unmatched to any gene: 13. This chain's CDR3 is CASSQETGTGPLYNEQFF. The CDR3 coding sequence is TGCGCCAGCAGCCAGGAAACCGGGACAGGCCCTCTCTACAATGAGCAGTTCTTC.

The V and J genes are TRBV2 and TRBJ1-2; perhaps TRBD1 as D (5 bases). Trimming removed 6 bases at V and 3 bases at J, with 17 bases between. Germline CDR1 is SNHLY and CDR2 is FYNNEI. The CDR3 consists of 15 residues. The CDR3 nucleotides are TGTGCCAGCAGGCCCCATAAGGACACGGACTATGGCTACACCTTC. Its protein is CASRPHKDTDYGYTF.

This clone has just a few counts. V gene TRBV6-1 combines with J gene TRBJ2-5; D ambiguous. The CDR3 length is 13 residues. From germline, CDR1 is MNHNS and CDR2 SASEGT. V was trimmed by 5 bases and J by 7 bases, leaving 14 bases between them. The CDR3 protein is CASSIKDPGTQYF. CDR3 in DNA: TGTGCCAGCAGTATAAAAGACCCGGGGACCCAGTACTTC.

The rearrangement links TRBV19 to TRBJ2-5; D might be TRBD2 (6 bases). The germline V and J ends were trimmed by 7 bases and 4 bases, with 16 bases remaining between them. From germline, CDR1 is LNHDA and CDR2 SQIVND (reference sequence). CDR3 size: 14 residues. This chain's CDR3 is CASTSRVGGETQYF. The CDR3 coding sequence is TGTGCCAGTACTTCAAGGGTGGGGGGAGAGACCCAGTACTTC.

The chain couples TRBV9 to TRBJ2-5; D might be TRBD2 (7 bases). The CDR3 spans 16 residues. Germline CDR1 reads SGDLS; CDR2 reads YYNGEE. With 2 bases removed from V and 1 base from J, the gap between germline ends came to 15 bases. The CDR3 nucleotides read TGTGCCAGCAGCGTGGAGGGGGGGCTCCCCCAAGAGACCCAGTACTTC. Translation gives CASSVEGGLPQETQYF.

This rearrangement joins TRBV5-6 to TRBJ2-3, with a possible D match to TRBD2 (6 bases). V was trimmed by 4 bases and J by 6 bases, leaving 18 bases between them. The CDR3 spans 15 residues. Germline lookup yields CDR1 SGHDT and CDR2 YYEEEE. The CDR3 loop is CASSRQRVWADTQYF. In DNA, the CDR3 is TGTGCCAGCAGCCGACAGCGGGTCTGGGCTGATACGCAGTATTTT.